Each of the 14 T cell receptor beta chains below was sequenced from the same sample in a study of blood T cell repertoires in COVID-19. Repertoires were generated with immunoSEQ multiplex PCR, while TCRdb's copy carries only in-frame clones and drops some. Of over 250,000 clones detected, about 80% appear once; the ten largest clones hold around 3.2%. The source material was peripheral blood. The receptors originated from a woman older than 75 with acute or convalescent COVID-19.

Only a few counts were recorded for this clone. The chain combines TRBV18 with TRBJ1-1, with 7 bases fitting TRBD1. J lost 0 bases, V lost 2 bases, and 9 bases had no gene match. This CDR3 spans 17 amino acids. Germline CDR1 KGHSH, CDR2 LQKENI. Here the CDR3 reads CASSPKGQAAMNTEAFF. CDR3 in DNA: TGTGCCAGCTCACCAAAAGGACAGGCAGCAATGAACACTGAAGCTTTCTTT.

Details on this clone: The junction and the germline gene differ at one end; a read error may be behind it. The chain combines TRBV5-3 with TRBJ2-1; 14 positions agree with TRBD2. TRBV5-3 is classed as an ORF, of uncertain function. The CDR3 runs 15 residues. In DNA form, the CDR3 reads TGTGCCAGAAGCCCTAAAGGACTAGCGGGGGGTTTATCTATCTTC. Its translation: CARSPKGLAGGLSIF.

This clone was detected only once. The V and J genes are TRBV11-2 and TRBJ2-2; TRBD1 matches at 9 bases. V shed 4 bases and J 5 bases; nucleotides not matched to a gene: 5. Germline CDR1 SGHAT, CDR2 FQNNGV. The CDR3 is made up of 15 amino acids. CDR3 nucleotides: TGTGCCAGCAGCTCCGGGACAGGGCCAACCGGGGAGCTGTTTTTT. Its translation is CASSSGTGPTGELFF.

The genes are TRBV24-1 and TRBJ2-3; possible D gene TRBD2, 7 bases. V was pared by 5 bases and J by 3 bases, with 17 bases between. The germline V gene has CDR1 KGHDR and CDR2 SFDVKD. The CDR3 contains 16 residues. The CDR3 here is CATSGHREGGTDTQYF. CDR3 nucleotide sequence: TGTGCCACCAGTGGCCACAGGGAGGGGGGTACAGATACGCAGTATTTT.

V and J are TRBV5-1 and TRBJ2-1, with D possibly matching TRBD1 (5 bases). The germline CDR1 and CDR2 sequences are SGHRS and YFSETQ. The CDR3 runs 14 residues. V was cut by 3 bases and J by 8 bases, with 15 bases left in between. The CDR3 coding sequence is TGCGCCAGCAGCTCGAGCCCTACAGGAGATGAGCAGTTCTTC. It specifies CASSSSPTGDEQFF.

The genes are TRBV18 and TRBJ2-7; 9 positions agree with TRBD1. The CDR3 is 16 amino acids. V was clipped by 2 bases and J by 4 bases; unmatched bases: 9. Germline CDR1 is KGHSH and CDR2 is LQKENI. The CDR3 bases are TGTGCCAGCTCACCAACCGGGACAGGGATACGGTACGAGCAGTACTTC. This encodes CASSPTGTGIRYEQYF.

The genes are TRBV7-2 and TRBJ1-1, with TRBD1 as a possible D gene (6 bases). Trimming cost V 8 bases and J 1 base, with 11 bases left between them. Per germline, CDR1 SGHTA and CDR2 FQGNSA. This CDR3 has 13 amino acids. The CDR3 bases are TGTGCCAGCCGTGCAGGGGCGAACACTGAAGCTTTCTTT. Its protein is CASRAGANTEAFF. Full variable domain (remainder filled in from reference TRBV7-2 and TRBJ1-1): GAGVSQSPSNKVTEKGKDVELRCDPISGHTALYWYRQSLGQGLEFLIYFQGNSAPDKSGLPSDRFSAERTGGSVSTLTIQRTQQEDSAVYLCASRAGANTEAFFGQGTRLTVV.

This chain joins TRBV7-9 and TRBJ1-2; 8 bases map to TRBD1. The trim removed 7 bases at V and 7 bases at J, leaving 17 bases unmatched. Germline V lookup: CDR1 SEHNR, CDR2 FQNEAQ (reference sequence). CDR3 length equals 16 residues. The CDR3 is CASTPQEAGGLGGYTF. The CDR3 DNA is TGTGCCAGCACCCCCCAGGAGGCAGGGGGCTTAGGTGGCTACACCTTC.

This clone turned up a few times. The chain joins TRBV25-1 to TRBJ1-2; D not certain. Trimming removed 4 bases at V and 1 base at J, with 7 bases between. CDR3 size: 13 residues. The germline gives CDR1 MGHDK, CDR2 SYGVNS. CDR3: CASSAGSNYGYTF. The CDR3 nucleotides are TGTGCCAGCAGTGCGGGGAGTAACTATGGCTACACCTTC.

The V gene is TRBV6-5, the J gene TRBJ1-5, with a tentative D call TRBD1 (6 bases). The CDR3 extends over 14 amino acids. Deletions cut 5 bases from V and 0 bases from J, with 8 bases between. In germline, CDR1 is MNHEY, CDR2 SVGAGI. The CDR3 loop reads CASSQGYSNQPQHF. The CDR3 DNA reads TGTGCCAGCAGTCAGGGGTATAGCAATCAGCCCCAGCATTTT.

The V and J genes are TRBV7-9 and TRBJ2-3; 10 bases match TRBD2. The CDR3 runs to 15 residues. From germline, CDR1 is SEHNR and CDR2 FQNEAQ (reference sequence). The junction had 8 bases not matched to a gene; V was cut back by 5 bases and J by 6 bases. As DNA, the CDR3 is TGTGCCAGCAGCCTGGGGAGCGGGAGGGTGGATACGCAGTATTTT. Translating gives CASSLGSGRVDTQYF.

The chain carries TRBV5-1 and TRBJ2-7, with D unclear. The CDR3 has 13 amino acids. Trimming took 0 bases from V and 6 from J, leaving 10 bases between them. The V gene's germline CDR1 is SGHRS and CDR2 YFSETQ. This CDR3 is CASSLAGYSEQYF. The CDR3, as DNA: TGCGCCAGCAGCTTGGCCGGGTATAGCGAGCAGTACTTC.

The chain employs TRBV12-3 or TRBV12-4 and TRBJ1-2, with 9 positions matching TRBD1. CDR3 length equals 13 residues. V gave up 5 bases and J gave up 7 bases; unmatched junction bases: 5. The CDR3 spells CASSQTGGPGYTF. The DNA of the CDR3 is TGTGCCAGCAGTCAGACAGGGGGGCCTGGCTACACCTTC.

The CDR3 loop reads CASSPGGGNGYTF. In DNA form, the CDR3 reads TGTGCCAGCAGTCCCGGCGGGGGAAATGGCTACACCTTC. This sequence joins TRBV12-3 or TRBV12-4 and TRBJ1-2, with D perhaps TRBD1 (5 bases). This CDR3 has 13 residues. V lost 5 bases and J lost 6, with 13 bases in between.